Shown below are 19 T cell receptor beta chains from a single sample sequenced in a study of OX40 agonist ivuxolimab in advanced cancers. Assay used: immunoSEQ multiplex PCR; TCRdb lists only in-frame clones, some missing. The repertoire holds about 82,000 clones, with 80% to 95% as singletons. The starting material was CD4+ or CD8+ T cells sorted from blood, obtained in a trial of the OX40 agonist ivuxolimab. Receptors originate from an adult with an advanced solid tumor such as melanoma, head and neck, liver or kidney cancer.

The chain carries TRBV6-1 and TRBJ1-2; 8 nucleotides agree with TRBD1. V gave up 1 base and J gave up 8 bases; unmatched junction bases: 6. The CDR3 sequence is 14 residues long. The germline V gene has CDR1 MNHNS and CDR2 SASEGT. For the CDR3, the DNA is TGTGCCAGCAGTGAAGTGGACAGGGATCGGGGCTACACCTTC. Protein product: CASSEVDRDRGYTF.

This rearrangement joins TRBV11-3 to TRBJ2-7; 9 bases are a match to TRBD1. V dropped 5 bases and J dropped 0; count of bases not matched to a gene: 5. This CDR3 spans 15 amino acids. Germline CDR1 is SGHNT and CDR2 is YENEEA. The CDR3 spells CASSPGQGVSYEQYF. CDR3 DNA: TGTGCCAGCAGCCCGGGACAGGGCGTCTCCTACGAGCAGTACTTC.

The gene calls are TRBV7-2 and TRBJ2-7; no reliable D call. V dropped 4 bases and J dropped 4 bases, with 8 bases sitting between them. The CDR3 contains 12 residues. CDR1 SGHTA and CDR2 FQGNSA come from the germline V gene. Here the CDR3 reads CASSSAGYEQYF. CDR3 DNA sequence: TGTGCCAGCAGCTCCGCCGGATACGAGCAGTACTTC. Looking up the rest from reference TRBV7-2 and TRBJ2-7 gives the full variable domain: GAGVSQSPSNKVTEKGKDVELRCDPISGHTALYWYRQSLGQGLEFLIYFQGNSAPDKSGLPSDRFSAERTGGSVSTLTIQRTQQEDSAVYLCASSSAGYEQYFGPGTRLTVT.

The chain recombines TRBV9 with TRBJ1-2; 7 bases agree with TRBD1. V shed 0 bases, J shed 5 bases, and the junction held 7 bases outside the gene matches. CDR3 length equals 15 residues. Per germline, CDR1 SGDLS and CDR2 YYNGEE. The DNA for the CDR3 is TGTGCCAGCAGCGTAGGCGAGGGGGCGGTTTATGGCTACACCTTC. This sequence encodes CASSVGEGAVYGYTF.

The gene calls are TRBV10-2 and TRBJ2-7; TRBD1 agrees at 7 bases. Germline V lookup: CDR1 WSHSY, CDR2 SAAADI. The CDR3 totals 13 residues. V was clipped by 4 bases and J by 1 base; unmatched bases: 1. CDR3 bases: TGCGCCAGCAGTGTGGGACAGTCCTACGAGCAGTACTTC. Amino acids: CASSVGQSYEQYF.

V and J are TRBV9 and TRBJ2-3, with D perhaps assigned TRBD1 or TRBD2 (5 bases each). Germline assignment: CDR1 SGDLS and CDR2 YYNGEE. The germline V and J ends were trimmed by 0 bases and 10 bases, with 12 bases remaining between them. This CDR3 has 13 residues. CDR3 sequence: CASSVEDGTSQYF. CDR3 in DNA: TGTGCCAGCAGCGTAGAGGACGGGACCTCGCAGTATTTT.

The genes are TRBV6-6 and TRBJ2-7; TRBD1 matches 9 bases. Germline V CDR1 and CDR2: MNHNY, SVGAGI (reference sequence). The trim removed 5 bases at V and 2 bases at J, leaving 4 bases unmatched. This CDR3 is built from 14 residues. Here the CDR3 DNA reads TGTGCCAGCAGTGGGACAGGGCTGGCCTACGAGCAGTACTTC. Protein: CASSGTGLAYEQYF.

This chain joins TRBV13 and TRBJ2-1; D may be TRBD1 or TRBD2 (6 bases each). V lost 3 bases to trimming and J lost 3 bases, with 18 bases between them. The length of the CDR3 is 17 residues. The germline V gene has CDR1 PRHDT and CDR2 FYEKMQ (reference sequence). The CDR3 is CASSFFPQGGFYNEQFF. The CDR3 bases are TGTGCCAGCAGCTTTTTCCCCCAAGGGGGGTTCTACAATGAGCAGTTCTTC.

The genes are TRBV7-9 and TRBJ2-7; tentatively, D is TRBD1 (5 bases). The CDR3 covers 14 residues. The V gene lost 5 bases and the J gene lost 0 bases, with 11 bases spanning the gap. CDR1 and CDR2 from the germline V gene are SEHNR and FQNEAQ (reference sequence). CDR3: CASSTYRYSYEQYF. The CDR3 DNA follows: TGTGCCAGCAGCACCTACAGGTACTCCTACGAGCAGTACTTC.

CDR3 in DNA: TGTGCCAGCAGCTTGTGGGGGAGCGGGATGCAGGATACGCAGTATTTT. Residues: CASSLWGSGMQDTQYF. V usage is TRBV5-8 and J usage is TRBJ2-3, with 7 bases matching TRBD2. CDR3 length: 16 amino acids. The germline gives CDR1 SGHTS, CDR2 YDEGEE. The V segment lost 1 base and the J segment 6 bases; nucleotides outside the gene matches: 11.

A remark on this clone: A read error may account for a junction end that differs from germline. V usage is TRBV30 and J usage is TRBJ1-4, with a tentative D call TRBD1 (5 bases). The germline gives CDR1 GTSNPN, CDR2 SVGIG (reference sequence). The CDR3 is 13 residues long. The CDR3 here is CAWSAHRRRKTVF. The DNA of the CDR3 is TGTGCCTGGAGTGCTCACAGGCGGAGAAAAACTGTTTTT.

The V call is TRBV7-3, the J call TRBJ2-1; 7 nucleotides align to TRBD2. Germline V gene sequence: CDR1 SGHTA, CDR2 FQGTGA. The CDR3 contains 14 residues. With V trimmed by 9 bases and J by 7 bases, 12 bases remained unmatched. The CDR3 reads CASASGAPGNEQFF. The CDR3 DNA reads TGTGCCAGTGCGAGCGGGGCGCCGGGTAATGAGCAGTTCTTC.

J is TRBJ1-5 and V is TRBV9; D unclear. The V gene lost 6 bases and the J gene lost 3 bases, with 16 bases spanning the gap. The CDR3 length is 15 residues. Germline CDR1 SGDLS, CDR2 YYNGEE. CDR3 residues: CASTKDGIINQPQHF. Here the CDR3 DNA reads TGTGCCAGCACCAAAGACGGAATAATCAATCAGCCCCAGCATTTT.

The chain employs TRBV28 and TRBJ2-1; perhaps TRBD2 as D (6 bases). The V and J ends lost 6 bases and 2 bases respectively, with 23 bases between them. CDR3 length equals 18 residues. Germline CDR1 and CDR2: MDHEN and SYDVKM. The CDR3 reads CASREPTARGYAYNEQFF. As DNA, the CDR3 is TGTGCCAGCAGGGAACCCACAGCGCGGGGCTATGCCTACAATGAGCAGTTCTTC.

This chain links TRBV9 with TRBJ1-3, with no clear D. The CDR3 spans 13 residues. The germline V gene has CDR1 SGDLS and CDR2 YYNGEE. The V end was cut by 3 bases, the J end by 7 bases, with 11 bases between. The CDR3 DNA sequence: TGTGCCAGCAGCGGGGCGGGTTGGAACACCATATATTTT. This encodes CASSGAGWNTIYF.

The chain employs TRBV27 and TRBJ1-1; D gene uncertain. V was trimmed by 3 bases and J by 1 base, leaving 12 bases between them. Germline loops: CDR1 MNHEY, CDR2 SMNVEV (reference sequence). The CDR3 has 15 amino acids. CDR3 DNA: TGTGCCAGCAGTTTGTCCCTTCTGGGGAACACTGAAGCTTTCTTT. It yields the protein CASSLSLLGNTEAFF.

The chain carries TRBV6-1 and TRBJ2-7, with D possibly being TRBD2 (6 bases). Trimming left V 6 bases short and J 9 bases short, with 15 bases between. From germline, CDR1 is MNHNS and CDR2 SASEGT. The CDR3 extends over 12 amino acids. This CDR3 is CASSPREAVQYF. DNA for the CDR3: TGTGCCAGCAGCCCCAGGGAGGCCGTGCAGTACTTC.

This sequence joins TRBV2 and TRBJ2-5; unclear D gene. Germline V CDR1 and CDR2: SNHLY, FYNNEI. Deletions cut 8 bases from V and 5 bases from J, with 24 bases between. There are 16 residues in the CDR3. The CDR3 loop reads CASRRLPVGTGETQYF. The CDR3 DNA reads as TGTGCCAGCCGCCGCCTCCCGGTGGGCACCGGGGAGACCCAGTACTTC.

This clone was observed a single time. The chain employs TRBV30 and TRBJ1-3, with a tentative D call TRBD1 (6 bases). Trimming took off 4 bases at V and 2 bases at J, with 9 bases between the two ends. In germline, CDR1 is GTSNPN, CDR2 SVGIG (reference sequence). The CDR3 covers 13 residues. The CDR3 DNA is TGTGCCTGGACTCGGGGGCCTGGAAACACCATATATTTT. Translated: CAWTRGPGNTIYF.